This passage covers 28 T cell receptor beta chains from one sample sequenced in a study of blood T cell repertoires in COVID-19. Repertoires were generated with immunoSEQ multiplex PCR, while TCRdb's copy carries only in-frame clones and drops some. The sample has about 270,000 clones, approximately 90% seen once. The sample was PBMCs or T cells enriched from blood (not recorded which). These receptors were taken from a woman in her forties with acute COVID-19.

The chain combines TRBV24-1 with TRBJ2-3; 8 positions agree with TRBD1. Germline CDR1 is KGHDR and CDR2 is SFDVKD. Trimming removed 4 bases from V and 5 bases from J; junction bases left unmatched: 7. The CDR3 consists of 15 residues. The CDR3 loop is CATSDRGQGKDTQYF. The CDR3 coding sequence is TGTGCCACCAGTGACCGCGGACAGGGAAAAGATACGCAGTATTTT.

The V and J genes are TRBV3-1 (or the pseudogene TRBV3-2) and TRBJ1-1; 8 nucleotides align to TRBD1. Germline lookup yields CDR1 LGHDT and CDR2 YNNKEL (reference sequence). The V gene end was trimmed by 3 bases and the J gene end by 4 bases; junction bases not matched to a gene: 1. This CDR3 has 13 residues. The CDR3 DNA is TGTGCCAGCAGCCAGCAGGGGGCCACTGAAGCTTTCTTT. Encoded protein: CASSQQGATEAFF.

This CDR3 reads CASSQRDRGLFNEQFF. The CDR3 nucleotides read TGTGCCAGCAGTCAGAGGGACAGGGGGTTGTTCAATGAGCAGTTCTTC. The V call is TRBV25-1, the J call TRBJ2-1, with TRBD1 matching over 11 bases. V lost 5 bases, J lost 6 bases, and 9 bases stayed unmatched. This CDR3 spans 16 amino acids. Germline CDR1 MGHDK, CDR2 SYGVNS.

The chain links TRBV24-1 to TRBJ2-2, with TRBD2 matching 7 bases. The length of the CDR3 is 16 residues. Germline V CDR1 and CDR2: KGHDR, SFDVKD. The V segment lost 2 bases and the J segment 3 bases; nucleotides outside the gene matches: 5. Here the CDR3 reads CATSDSASGYTGELFF. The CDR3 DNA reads TGTGCCACCAGTGATTCGGCTAGCGGATACACCGGGGAGCTGTTTTTT.

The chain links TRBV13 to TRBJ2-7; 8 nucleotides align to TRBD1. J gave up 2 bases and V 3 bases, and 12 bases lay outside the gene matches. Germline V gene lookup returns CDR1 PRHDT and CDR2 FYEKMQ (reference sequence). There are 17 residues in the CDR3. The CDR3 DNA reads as TGTGCCAGCAGCTTGGATCTTCGGACAGGGTATCCCTACGAGCAGTACTTC. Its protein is CASSLDLRTGYPYEQYF.

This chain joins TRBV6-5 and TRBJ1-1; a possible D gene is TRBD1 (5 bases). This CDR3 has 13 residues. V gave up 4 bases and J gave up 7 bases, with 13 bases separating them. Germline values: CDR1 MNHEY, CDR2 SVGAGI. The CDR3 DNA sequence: TGTGCCAGCAGTTCCGGGGGTCTGGGTGAAGCTTTCTTT. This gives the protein CASSSGGLGEAFF.

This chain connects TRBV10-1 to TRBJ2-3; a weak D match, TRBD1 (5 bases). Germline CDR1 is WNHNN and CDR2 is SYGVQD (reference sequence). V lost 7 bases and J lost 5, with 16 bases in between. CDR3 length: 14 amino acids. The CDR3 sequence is CASIRAGLGDTQYF. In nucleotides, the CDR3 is TGCGCCAGCATAAGGGCAGGGTTGGGAGATACGCAGTATTTT.

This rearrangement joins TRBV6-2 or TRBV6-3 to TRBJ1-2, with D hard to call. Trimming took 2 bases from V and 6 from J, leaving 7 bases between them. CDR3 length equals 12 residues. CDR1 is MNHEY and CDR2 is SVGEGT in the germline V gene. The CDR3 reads CASSYGDNGYTF. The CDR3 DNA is TGTGCCAGCAGTTACGGCGACAATGGCTACACCTTC.

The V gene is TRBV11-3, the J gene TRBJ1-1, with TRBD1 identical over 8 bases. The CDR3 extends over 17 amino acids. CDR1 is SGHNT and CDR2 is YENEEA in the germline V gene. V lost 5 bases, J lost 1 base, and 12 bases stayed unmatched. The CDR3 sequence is CASSPLGRGHGNTEAFF. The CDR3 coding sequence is TGTGCCAGCAGCCCCCTCGGCAGGGGGCATGGGAACACTGAAGCTTTCTTT.

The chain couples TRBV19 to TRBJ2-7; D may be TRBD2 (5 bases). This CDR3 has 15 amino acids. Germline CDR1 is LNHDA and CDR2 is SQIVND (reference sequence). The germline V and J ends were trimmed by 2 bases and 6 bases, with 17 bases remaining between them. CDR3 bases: TGTGCCAGTAGTATATCCGGTGGACTCGGGTCCGAGCAGTACTTC. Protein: CASSISGGLGSEQYF.

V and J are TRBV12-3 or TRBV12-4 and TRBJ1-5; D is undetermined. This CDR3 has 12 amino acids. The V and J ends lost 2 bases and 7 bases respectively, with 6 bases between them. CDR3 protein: CASSLMRQPQHF. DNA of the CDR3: TGTGCCAGCAGTTTAATGAGGCAGCCCCAGCATTTT.

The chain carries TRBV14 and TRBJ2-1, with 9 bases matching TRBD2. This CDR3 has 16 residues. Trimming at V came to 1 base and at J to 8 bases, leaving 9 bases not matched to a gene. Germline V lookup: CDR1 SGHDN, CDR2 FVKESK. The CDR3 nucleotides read TGTGCCAGCAGCCAAGTTGGCGGGAGGGGTTTAGATGAGCAGTTCTTC. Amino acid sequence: CASSQVGGRGLDEQFF.

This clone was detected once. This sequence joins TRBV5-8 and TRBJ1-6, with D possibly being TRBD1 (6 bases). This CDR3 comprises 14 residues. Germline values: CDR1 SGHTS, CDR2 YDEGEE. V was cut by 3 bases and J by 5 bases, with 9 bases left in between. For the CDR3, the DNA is TGTGCCAGCAGCTGGGCAGGGGATAATTCACCCCTCCACTTT. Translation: CASSWAGDNSPLHF.

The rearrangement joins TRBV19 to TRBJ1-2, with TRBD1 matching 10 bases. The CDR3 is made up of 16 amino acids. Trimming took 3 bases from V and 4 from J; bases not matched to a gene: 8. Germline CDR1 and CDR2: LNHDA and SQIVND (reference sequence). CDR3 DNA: TGTGCCAGTAGTATCATTGCCGGGACAGGGGTCTATGGCTACACCTTC. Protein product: CASSIIAGTGVYGYTF.

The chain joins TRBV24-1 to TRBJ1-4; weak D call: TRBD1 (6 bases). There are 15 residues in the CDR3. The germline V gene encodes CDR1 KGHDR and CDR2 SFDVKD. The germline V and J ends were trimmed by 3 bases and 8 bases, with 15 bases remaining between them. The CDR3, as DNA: TGTGCCACCAGTGATCGAGCCGGGAGGGGGGAAAAACTGTTTTTT. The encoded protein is CATSDRAGRGEKLFF.

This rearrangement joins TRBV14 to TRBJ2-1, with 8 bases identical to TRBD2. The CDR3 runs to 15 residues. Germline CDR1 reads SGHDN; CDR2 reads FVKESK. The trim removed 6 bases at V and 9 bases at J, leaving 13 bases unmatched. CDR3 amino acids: CASSLPGLVSGEQFF. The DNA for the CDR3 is TGTGCCAGCAGTCTCCCGGGACTAGTCTCCGGTGAGCAGTTCTTC.

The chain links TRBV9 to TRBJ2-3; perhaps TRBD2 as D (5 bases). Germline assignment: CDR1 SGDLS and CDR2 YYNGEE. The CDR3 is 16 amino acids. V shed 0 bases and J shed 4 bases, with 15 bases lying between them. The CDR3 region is CASSVEGSPGADTQYF. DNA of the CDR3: TGTGCCAGCAGCGTAGAAGGTAGCCCCGGGGCAGATACGCAGTATTTT.

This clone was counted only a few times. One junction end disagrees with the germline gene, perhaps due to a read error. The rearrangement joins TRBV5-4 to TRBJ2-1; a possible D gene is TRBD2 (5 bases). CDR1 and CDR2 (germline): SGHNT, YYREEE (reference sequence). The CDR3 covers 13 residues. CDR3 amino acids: CITSGGSYNEQFF. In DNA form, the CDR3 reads TGCATCACGAGCGGAGGCTCCTACAATGAGCAGTTCTTC.

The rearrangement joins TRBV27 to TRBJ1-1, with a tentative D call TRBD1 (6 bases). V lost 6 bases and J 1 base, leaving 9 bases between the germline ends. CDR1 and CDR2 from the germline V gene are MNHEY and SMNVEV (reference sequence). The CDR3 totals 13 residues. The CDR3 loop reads CASSTGTNTEAFF. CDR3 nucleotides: TGTGCCAGCAGCACAGGGACGAACACTGAAGCTTTCTTT.

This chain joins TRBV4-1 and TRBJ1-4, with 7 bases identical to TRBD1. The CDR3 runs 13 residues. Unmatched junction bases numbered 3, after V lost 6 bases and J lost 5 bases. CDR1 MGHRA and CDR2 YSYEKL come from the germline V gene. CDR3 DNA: TGCGCCAGCAGGACAGGGTGGAATGAAAAACTGTTTTTT. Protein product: CASRTGWNEKLFF.

The CDR3 region has the DNA TGTGCCAGCAGCCCTGGACTAGCGGGGAGCTCCTACAATGAGCAGTTCTTC. Protein product: CASSPGLAGSSYNEQFF. The genes are TRBV7-6 and TRBJ2-1, with 12 bases that match TRBD2. The V and J ends lost 5 bases and 0 bases, in that order; junction bases with no gene match: 5. This CDR3 region has 17 residues. The germline V gene encodes CDR1 SGHVS and CDR2 FNYEAQ.

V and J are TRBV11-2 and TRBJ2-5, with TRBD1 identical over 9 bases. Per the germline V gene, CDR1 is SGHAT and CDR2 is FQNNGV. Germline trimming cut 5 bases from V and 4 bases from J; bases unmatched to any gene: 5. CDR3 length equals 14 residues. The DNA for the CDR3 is TGTGCCAGCAGCCCGACGACAGGGGGAGAGACCCAGTACTTC. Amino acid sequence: CASSPTTGGETQYF.

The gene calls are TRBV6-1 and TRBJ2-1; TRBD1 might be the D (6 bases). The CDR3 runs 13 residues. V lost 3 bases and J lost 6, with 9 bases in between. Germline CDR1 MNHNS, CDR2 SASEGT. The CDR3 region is CASSDGQSNEQFF. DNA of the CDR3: TGTGCCAGCAGTGACGGACAGAGCAATGAGCAGTTCTTC.

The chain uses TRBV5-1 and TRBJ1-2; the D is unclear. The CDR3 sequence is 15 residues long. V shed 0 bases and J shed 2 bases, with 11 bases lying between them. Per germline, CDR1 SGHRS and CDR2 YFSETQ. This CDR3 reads CASSLGLGLNYGYTF. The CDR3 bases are TGCGCCAGCAGCTTGGGGCTGGGCTTGAACTATGGCTACACCTTC.

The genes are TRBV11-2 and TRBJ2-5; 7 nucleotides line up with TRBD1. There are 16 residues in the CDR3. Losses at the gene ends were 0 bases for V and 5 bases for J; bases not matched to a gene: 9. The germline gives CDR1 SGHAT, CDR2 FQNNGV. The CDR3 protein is CASSLETSHRGETQYF. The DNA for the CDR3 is TGTGCCAGCAGCTTAGAGACGTCCCACAGGGGCGAGACCCAGTACTTC.

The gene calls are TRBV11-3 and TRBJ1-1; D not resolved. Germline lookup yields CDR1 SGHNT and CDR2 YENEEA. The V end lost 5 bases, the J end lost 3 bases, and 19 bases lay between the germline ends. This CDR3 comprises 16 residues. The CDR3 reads CASSRTGPNWDTEAFF. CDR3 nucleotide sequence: TGTGCCAGCAGCCGAACTGGGCCAAACTGGGACACTGAAGCTTTCTTT.

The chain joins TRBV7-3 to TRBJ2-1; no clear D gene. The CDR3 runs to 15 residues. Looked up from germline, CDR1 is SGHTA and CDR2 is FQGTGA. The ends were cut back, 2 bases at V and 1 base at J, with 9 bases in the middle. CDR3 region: CASSLAGASYNEQFF. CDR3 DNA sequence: TGTGCCAGCAGCTTAGCAGGTGCGTCCTACAATGAGCAGTTCTTC.

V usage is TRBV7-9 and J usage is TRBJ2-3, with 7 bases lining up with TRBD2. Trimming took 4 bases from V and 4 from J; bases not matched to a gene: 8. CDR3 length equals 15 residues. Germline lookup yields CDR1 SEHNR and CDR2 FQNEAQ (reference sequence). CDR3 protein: CASSSLREPPDTQYF. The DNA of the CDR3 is TGTGCCAGCAGCTCCTTGCGGGAGCCCCCAGATACGCAGTATTTT.